A selection of T cell receptor beta chains follows, all from one sample in a study of blood T cell repertoires in COVID-19. The table came from immunoSEQ multiplex PCR; TCRdb's copy has only in-frame clones and leaves some out. The table includes 200,000 to 250,000 clones, 85% to 90% detected once. Sequences were obtained from peripheral blood. These receptors were collected from a man in his fifties with acute or convalescent COVID-19. Both conserved end residues are part of each CDR3. Each record gives: clone size, J gene, D gene, V gene, CDR3 DNA, CDR3 protein. The D gene is left open where the match is weak. Rows give clone size only sometimes, using once, few, many, or a class for an expanded clone.

>few|TRBJ2-1|-|TRBV5-1
TGCGCCAGCAGCTTGGCCGGGGACATCTCCTACAATGAGCAGTTCTTC
CASSLAGDISYNEQFF
>-|TRBJ2-2|-|TRBV7-2
TGTGCCAGCAGCTTATATTTGGGCTATAACACCGGGGAGCTGTTTTTT
CASSLYLGYNTGELFF
>-|TRBJ1-1|TRBD1|TRBV5-1
TGCGCCAGCAGCTTGGCGTCCTTGACAGGGCCGAACACTGAAGCTTTCTTT
CASSLASLTGPNTEAFF
>-|TRBJ2-2|-|TRBV5-5
TGTGCCAGCAGCCTTCGACCCCGTGAGGGCACCGGGGAGCTGTTTTTT
CASSLRPREGTGELFF
>-|TRBJ2-3|TRBD2|TRBV29-1
TGCAGCGTCCCTAGCGGGGCTCTCGATACGCAGTATTTT
CSVPSGALDTQYF
>-|TRBJ1-4|-|TRBV4-1
TGCGCCAGCAGCCCCCCCCGAGTCCGAGGTGAAAAACTGTTTTTT
CASSPPRVRGEKLFF
>-|TRBJ2-1|-|TRBV5-1
TGCGCCAGCAGCTTGGGTCCCGGTCGCAATGAGCAGTTCTTC
CASSLGPGRNEQFF
>-|TRBJ1-1|-|TRBV19
TGTGCCAGTAGTCGACAGTTAAACACTGAAGCTTTCTTT
CASSRQLNTEAFF
>-|TRBJ1-2|-|TRBV5-6
TGTGCCAGCAGCTTGAATGGCAGGGGATCTGGCTACACCTTC
CASSLNGRGSGYTF
>-|TRBJ1-4|-|TRBV12-3/TRBV12-4
TGTGCCAGCAGTTATAGTAATAATGAAAAACTGTTTTTT
CASSYSNNEKLFF
>-|TRBJ1-5|TRBD1|TRBV12-3/TRBV12-4
TGTGCCAGCAGTTTAAACAGGGGTCAGGCCCAGCATTTT
CASSLNRGQAQHF
>few|TRBJ1-3|TRBD1|TRBV5-1
TGCGCCAGCAGACAGGGGACCGGGAACACCATATATTTT
CASRQGTGNTIYF
>-|TRBJ1-1|-|TRBV5-1
TGCGCCAGCAGCTTGGGTTACAGAAGAACCACTGAAGCTTTCTTT
CASSLGYRRTTEAFF
>-|TRBJ1-1|TRBD1|TRBV18
TGTGCCAGCTCACCTATGGGACAGATGAACACTGAAGCTTTCTTT
CASSPMGQMNTEAFF
>-|TRBJ2-2|TRBD2|TRBV6-6
TGTGCCAGCAGTCAACCAGCGGGGGGGCTTGGCACCGGGGAGCTGTTTTTT
CASSQPAGGLGTGELFF
>-|TRBJ2-2|-|TRBV5-1
TGCGCCAGCAGCCTGGGAGACAGCGACACCGGGGAGCTGTTTTTT
CASSLGDSDTGELFF
>-|TRBJ1-3|-|TRBV7-2
TGTGCCAGCAGCTTAGACGGAGTCTCTGGAAACACCATATATTTT
CASSLDGVSGNTIYF
>-|TRBJ2-1|-|TRBV7-9
TGTGCCAGCAGCTTAGGCCTCCGGGCCCTCGGGAGCAATGAGCAGTTCTTC
CASSLGLRALGSNEQFF
>once|TRBJ1-4|TRBD1|TRBV5-6
TGTGCCAGCAGCGGAGACAGGGGGCGCGGGGTTGAAAAACTGTTTTTT
CASSGDRGRGVEKLFF
>-|TRBJ2-1|TRBD1|TRBV19
TGTGCCAGTAGTATAGACCCGGGACAGGGGCCGGGTTTGAATGAGCAGTTCTTC
CASSIDPGQGPGLNEQFF
>-|TRBJ1-2|-|TRBV7-2
TGTGCCAGCAGCTTATCCCACAGCCTCTATGGCTACACCTTC
CASSLSHSLYGYTF
>-|TRBJ2-3|TRBD2|TRBV20-1
TGCAGTGCTAGTCCTAAGCGGGAGGGGGCAGATACGCAGTATTTT
CSASPKREGADTQYF
>-|TRBJ1-2|-|TRBV19
TGTGCCAGTAGTATTGTCGGACAGATTCGTGGCTACACCTTC
CASSIVGQIRGYTF
>-|TRBJ1-6|-|TRBV7-2
TGTGCCAGCAGCTTAGCGCTCCAGGGCTCACCCCTCCACTTT
CASSLALQGSPLHF
>-|TRBJ2-7|TRBD1|TRBV20-1
TGCAGTGCTAGTCGCCCGCAGGGGGCCTACGAGCAGTACTTC
CSASRPQGAYEQYF
>-|TRBJ1-1|TRBD1|TRBV29-1
TGCAGCGCCGGGACAGGACCTGAAGCTTTCTTT
CSAGTGPEAFF
>-|TRBJ1-4|TRBD1|TRBV18
TGTGCCAGCTCACCAGGGACAGGACCTAATGAAAAACTGTTTTTT
CASSPGTGPNEKLFF
>-|TRBJ1-1|-|TRBV19
TGTGCCAGTAGTATTGGTCCAGGGGTTGGGAACACTGAAGCTTTCTTT
CASSIGPGVGNTEAFF
>-|TRBJ1-2|TRBD1|TRBV18
TGTGCCAGCTCAAAACGGGACAGCGGGTCCCTATTC
CASSKRDSGSLF
>-|TRBJ2-5|-|TRBV18
TGTGCCAGCTCACCTGAGGGCCCAGAGACCCAGTACTTC
CASSPEGPETQYF
>-|TRBJ1-4|TRBD1|TRBV7-2
TGTGCCAGCAGCCCTCGACAGGGGGGGGATGAAAAACTGTTTTTT
CASSPRQGGDEKLFF
>-|TRBJ1-1|-|TRBV5-1
TGCGCCAGCAGCTTTAACCGGGGGTGGGCTGAAGCTTTCTTT
CASSFNRGWAEAFF
>once|TRBJ2-2|TRBD2|TRBV13
TGTGCCAGCAGCTTAGGGGGCCCCCGGGGGGGGCGGACCGGGGAGCTGTTTTTT
CASSLGGPRGGRTGELFF
>-|TRBJ1-2|TRBD1|TRBV3-1/TRBV3-2
TGTGCCAGCAGCCAAGAGGGCAGGGGGCACCTAAACTATGGCTACACCTTC
CASSQEGRGHLNYGYTF
>-|TRBJ2-2|-|TRBV10-1
TGCGCCAGCAGTGAGATGTCAGTCACCGGGGAGCTGTTTTTT
CASSEMSVTGELFF
>-|TRBJ2-5|TRBD1|TRBV7-7
TGTGCCAGCAGTCGGACAGGGGGCCAAGAGACCCAGTACTTC
CASSRTGGQETQYF
>-|TRBJ1-5|-|TRBV29-1
TGCAGCGCCGGAGGGCAGGGAGGAAATCAGCCCCAGCATTTT
CSAGGQGGNQPQHF
>-|TRBJ1-6|-|TRBV5-4
TGTGCCAGCAGCTTGAATTCGAGGGATTCACCCCTCCACTTT
CASSLNSRDSPLHF
>-|TRBJ1-1|-|TRBV4-1
TGCGCCAGCAGCCAGGGAGCAATGAACACTGAAGCTTTCTTT
CASSQGAMNTEAFF
>few|TRBJ1-2|-|TRBV6-5
TGTGCCAGCAGCAACAGCGGGGCCCTATGGGGCTACACCTTC
CASSNSGALWGYTF
>-|TRBJ1-6|-|TRBV5-4
TGTGCCAGCAGCGGGGGGAACAGTTATAATTCACCCCTCCACTTT
CASSGGNSYNSPLHF